This passage covers 2 T cell receptor beta chains from one sample sequenced in a study of CD8 T cells in Susac syndrome. Random hexamers were used to reverse transcribe 0.5 to 1 ug of RNA. Each CDR3 protein is one row after TCRdb ran MiXCR on the immunoSEQ multiplex PCR reads. This table holds some 150,000 distinct CDR3 sequences, 85% to 95% found once. The source material was CD4+ T cells from PBMCs. The receptors here all came from a human donor with Susac syndrome.

The J gene is TRBJ1-6, the V gene TRBV6-4, with D perhaps TRBD1 (5 bases). This CDR3 spans 13 amino acids. V shed 4 bases and J shed 8 bases, with 9 bases lying between them. Germline loops: CDR1 MRHNA, CDR2 SNTAGT. Here the CDR3 DNA reads TGTGCCAGCAGTGCGGGACCTCATTCACCCCTCCACTTT. Its translation is CASSAGPHSPLHF.

The rearrangement uses TRBV20-1 and TRBJ2-1; the match to TRBD2 covers 11 bases. The germline gives CDR1 DFQATT, CDR2 SNEGSKA (reference sequence). The trim removed 3 bases at V and 5 bases at J, leaving 6 bases unmatched. CDR3 size: 15 residues. The DNA of the CDR3 is TGCAGTGCTAGTATGACTAGCGGGATGAACAATGAGCAGTTCTTC. This translates into CSASMTSGMNNEQFF.